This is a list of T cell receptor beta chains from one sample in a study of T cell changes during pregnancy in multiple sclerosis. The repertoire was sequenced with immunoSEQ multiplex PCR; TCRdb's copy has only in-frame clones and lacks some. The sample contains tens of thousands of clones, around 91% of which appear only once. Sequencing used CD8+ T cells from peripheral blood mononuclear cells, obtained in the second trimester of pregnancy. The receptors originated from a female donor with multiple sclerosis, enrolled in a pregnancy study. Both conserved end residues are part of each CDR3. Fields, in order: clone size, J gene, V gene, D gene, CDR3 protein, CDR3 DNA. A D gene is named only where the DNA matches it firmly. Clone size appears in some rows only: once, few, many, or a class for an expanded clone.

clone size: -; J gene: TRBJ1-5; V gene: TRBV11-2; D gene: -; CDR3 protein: CASSLDVSQPQHF; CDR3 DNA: TGTGCCAGCAGCTTAGATGTTAGTCAGCCCCAGCATTTT
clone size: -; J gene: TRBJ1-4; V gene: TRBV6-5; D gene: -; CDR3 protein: CASSPIGDEKLFF; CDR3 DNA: TGTGCCAGCAGCCCCATCGGGGATGAAAAACTGTTTTTT
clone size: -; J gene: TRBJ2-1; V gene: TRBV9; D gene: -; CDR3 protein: CASSDSIQTVYNEQFF; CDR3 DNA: TGTGCCAGCAGCGATTCCATCCAGACAGTCTACAATGAGCAGTTCTTC
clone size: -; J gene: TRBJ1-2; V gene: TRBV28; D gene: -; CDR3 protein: CASSLYPGTRVGYTF; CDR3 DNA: TGTGCCAGCAGTTTATATCCCGGGACAAGGGTCGGCTACACCTTC
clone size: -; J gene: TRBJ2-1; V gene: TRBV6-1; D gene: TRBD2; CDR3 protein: CASVGGSSYNEQFF; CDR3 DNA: TGTGCCAGTGTTGGCGGGAGCTCCTACAATGAGCAGTTCTTC
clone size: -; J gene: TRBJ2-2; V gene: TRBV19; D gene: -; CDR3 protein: CASSIGVRGYTGELFF; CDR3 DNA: TGTGCCAGTAGTATAGGGGTCAGGGGATACACCGGGGAGCTGTTTTTT
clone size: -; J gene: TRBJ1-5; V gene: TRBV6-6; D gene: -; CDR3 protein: CASSDTLGNQPQHF; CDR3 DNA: TGTGCCAGCAGTGATACACTAGGCAATCAGCCCCAGCATTTT
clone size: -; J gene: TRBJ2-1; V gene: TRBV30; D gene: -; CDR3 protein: CAWSVGSGWEVEQFF; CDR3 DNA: TGTGCCTGGAGTGTCGGCTCGGGGTGGGAGGTTGAGCAGTTCTTC
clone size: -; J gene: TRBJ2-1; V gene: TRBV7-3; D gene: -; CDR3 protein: CASSFLENNEQFF; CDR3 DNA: TGTGCCAGCAGCTTTCTTGAGAACAATGAGCAGTTCTTC
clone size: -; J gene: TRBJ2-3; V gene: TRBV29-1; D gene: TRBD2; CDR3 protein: CSVEIVLAGSYGTQYF; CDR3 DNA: TGCAGCGTTGAAATAGTATTAGCGGGATCGTATGGTACGCAGTATTTT
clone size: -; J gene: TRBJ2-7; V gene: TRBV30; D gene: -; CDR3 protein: CAWAPTGNYEQYF; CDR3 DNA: TGTGCCTGGGCTCCGACAGGAAACTACGAGCAGTACTTC
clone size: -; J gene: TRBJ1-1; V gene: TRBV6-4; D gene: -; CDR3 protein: CASSDRGNTEAFF; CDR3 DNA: TGTGCCAGCAGTGATCGGGGGAACACTGAAGCTTTCTTT
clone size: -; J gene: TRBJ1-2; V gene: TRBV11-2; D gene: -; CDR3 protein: CASSLTADRSDGYTF; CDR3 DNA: TGTGCCAGCAGCCTGACAGCCGATAGGTCGGATGGCTACACCTTC
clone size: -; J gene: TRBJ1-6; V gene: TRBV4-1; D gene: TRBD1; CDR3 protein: CASSQGGQGMVGSPLHF; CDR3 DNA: TGCGCCAGCAGCCAAGGAGGACAGGGGATGGTAGGTTCACCCCTCCACTTT
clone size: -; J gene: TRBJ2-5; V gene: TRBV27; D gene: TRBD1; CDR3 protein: CASADRGMGETQYF; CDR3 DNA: TGTGCCAGCGCCGACAGGGGGATGGGAGAGACCCAGTACTTC
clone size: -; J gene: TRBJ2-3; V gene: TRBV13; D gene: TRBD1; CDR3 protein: CASSHPRQGSTDTQYF; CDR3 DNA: TGTGCCAGCAGCCACCCCCGACAGGGATCCACAGATACGCAGTATTTT
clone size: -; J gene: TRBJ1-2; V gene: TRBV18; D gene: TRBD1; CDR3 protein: CASSPPGTGGGGYTF; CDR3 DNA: TGTGCCAGCTCACCACCTGGGACAGGGGGAGGAGGCTACACCTTC
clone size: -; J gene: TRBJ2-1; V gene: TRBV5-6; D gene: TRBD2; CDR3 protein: CASSLAGGGAYNEQFF; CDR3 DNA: TGTGCCAGCAGCTTGGCGGGCGGGGGGGCCTACAATGAGCAGTTCTTC
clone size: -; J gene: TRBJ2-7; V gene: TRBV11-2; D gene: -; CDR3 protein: CASSLGSGAYEQYF; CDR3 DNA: TGTGCCAGCAGCTTAGGCAGTGGAGCCTACGAGCAGTACTTC
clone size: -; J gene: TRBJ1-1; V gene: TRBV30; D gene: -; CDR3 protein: CAWSLRFNPKDRLNTEAFF; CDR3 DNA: TGTGCCTGGAGTCTACGCTTTAACCCTAAGGACAGACTAAACACTGAAGCTTTCTTT
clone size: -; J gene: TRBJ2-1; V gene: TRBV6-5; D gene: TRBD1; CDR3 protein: CASSYTGTVNNEQFF; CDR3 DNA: TGTGCCAGCAGTTACACCGGGACAGTCAACAATGAGCAGTTCTTC
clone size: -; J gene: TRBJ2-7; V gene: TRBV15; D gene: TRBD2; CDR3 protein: CATSPGGGLEGEQYF; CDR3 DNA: TGTGCCACCAGTCCCGGGGGGGGGCTTGAAGGAGAGCAGTACTTC
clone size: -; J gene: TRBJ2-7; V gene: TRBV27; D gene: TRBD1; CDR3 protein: CASSLSPGTGTHEQYF; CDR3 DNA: TGTGCCAGCAGTTTATCCCCCGGGACAGGGACGCACGAGCAGTACTTC
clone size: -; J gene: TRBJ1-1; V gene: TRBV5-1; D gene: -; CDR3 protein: CASSLLDGNTEAFF; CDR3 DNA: TGCGCCAGCAGCTTACTAGACGGGAACACTGAAGCTTTCTTT
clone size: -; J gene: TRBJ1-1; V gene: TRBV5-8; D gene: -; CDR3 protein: CASSPRGGTEAFF; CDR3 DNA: TGTGCCAGCAGTCCTAGGGGTGGCACTGAAGCTTTCTTT
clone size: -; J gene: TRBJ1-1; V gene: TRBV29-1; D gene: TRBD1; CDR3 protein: CSLRGQGQGEAFF; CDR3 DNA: TGCAGCTTAAGGGGGCAGGGGCAGGGTGAAGCTTTCTTT
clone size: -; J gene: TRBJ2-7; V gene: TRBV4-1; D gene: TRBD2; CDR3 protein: CASSQDLPAGGPEQYF; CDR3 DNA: TGCGCCAGCAGCCAAGATCTACCAGCGGGGGGGCCCGAGCAGTACTTC
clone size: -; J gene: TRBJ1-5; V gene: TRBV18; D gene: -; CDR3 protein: CASSAFGGSLPYSNQPQHF; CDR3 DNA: TGTGCCAGCTCAGCCTTCGGGGGGAGTTTGCCATATAGCAATCAGCCCCAGCATTTT
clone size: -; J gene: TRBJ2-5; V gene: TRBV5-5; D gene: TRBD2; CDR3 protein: CASSNSGGWETQYF; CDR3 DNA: TGTGCCAGCAGCAATAGCGGGGGGTGGGAGACCCAGTACTTC
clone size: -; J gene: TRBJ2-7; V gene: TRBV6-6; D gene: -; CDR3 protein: CASSPSMEQYF; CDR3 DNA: TGTGCCAGCAGCCCCTCTATGGAGCAGTACTTC
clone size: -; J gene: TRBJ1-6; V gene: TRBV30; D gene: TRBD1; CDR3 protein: CAWMGTGDSPLHF; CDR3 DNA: TGTGCCTGGATGGGGACAGGGGATTCACCCCTCCACTTT
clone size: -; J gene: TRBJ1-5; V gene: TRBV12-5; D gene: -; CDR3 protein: CASGLVDFQTWPQHF; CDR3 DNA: TGTGCTAGTGGTTTGGTAGATTTCCAGACATGGCCCCAGCATTTT
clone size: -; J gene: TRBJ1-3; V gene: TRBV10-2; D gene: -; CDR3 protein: CASRGLGSSGNTIYF; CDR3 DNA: TGCGCCAGCAGGGGGCTGGGTTCATCTGGAAACACCATATATTTT
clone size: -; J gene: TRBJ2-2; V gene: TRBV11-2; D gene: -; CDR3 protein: CASSSGTGELFF; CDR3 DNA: TGTGCCAGCAGCTCCGGCACCGGGGAGCTGTTTTTT
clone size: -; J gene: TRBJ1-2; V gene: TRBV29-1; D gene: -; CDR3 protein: CSVRQVTNYGYTF; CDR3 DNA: TGCAGCGTAAGACAGGTTACTAACTATGGCTACACCTTC
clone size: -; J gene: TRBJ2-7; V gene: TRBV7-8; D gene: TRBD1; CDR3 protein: CASSVSEGDSLYEQYF; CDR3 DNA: TGTGCCAGCAGCGTGAGTGAAGGGGACAGTTTGTACGAGCAGTACTTC
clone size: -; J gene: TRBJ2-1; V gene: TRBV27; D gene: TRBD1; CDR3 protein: CASSPSEGQINNEQFF; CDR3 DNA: TGTGCCAGCAGTCCCAGTGAGGGACAGATTAACAATGAGCAGTTCTTC
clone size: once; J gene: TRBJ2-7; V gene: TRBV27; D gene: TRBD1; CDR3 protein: CASSLPNPKTGASSYEQYF; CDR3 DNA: TGTGCCAGCAGTTTACCCAACCCCAAGACAGGGGCGAGCTCCTACGAGCAGTACTTC
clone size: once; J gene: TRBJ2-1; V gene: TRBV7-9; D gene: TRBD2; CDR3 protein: CASSARGGAYNEQFF; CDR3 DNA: TGTGCCAGCAGCGCTCGCGGGGGGGCGTACAATGAGCAGTTCTTC
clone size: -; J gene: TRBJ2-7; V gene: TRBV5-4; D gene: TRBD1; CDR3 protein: CASSLNRGAHEQYF; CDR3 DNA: TGTGCCAGCAGCTTAAACAGGGGGGCCCACGAGCAGTACTTC
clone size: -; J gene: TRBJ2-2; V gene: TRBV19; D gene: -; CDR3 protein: CASRPPDIYTGELFF; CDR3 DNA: TGTGCCAGTAGACCCCCTGACATATACACCGGGGAGCTGTTTTTT
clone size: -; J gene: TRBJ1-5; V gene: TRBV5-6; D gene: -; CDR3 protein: CASSLTGNQPQHF; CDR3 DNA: TGTGCCAGCAGCTTGACGGGCAATCAGCCCCAGCATTTT